Following are 20 T cell receptor beta chains from one sample sequenced in a study of Ad26.COV2.S vaccination and SARS-CoV-2 variants (dated by TCRdb to the early 2020s). Library creation used the immunoSEQ multiplex PCR assay. This is the immuneACCESS table as TCRdb keeps it, with only in-frame sequences that have V and J called. A part of the clones is gone; compared with another copy, unresolved V genes explain less than half, and the rest is unexplained. The sample table shows more than 400,000 clones, and about 90% are seen once. The ten largest make up around 4.2% of the sample. The sample's treatment or condition label is to be understood as: around 19 received Ad26.COV2.S at low or high dose, single or two shots; a few received placebo; per-sample allocation not given. For vaccine and placebo recipients, the sequenced repertoires came from samples collected on day 63 after the first injection.

Here the sequenced sample was peripheral blood, taken in a trial of Ad26.COV2.S vaccine versus placebo. The source is a person aged 18-65 years who received the Ad26.COV2.S COVID-19 vaccine or a placebo.

This chain joins TRBV21-1 and TRBJ2-3; the table's D gene call, TRBD2, was not cross checked with the DNA. TRBV21-1 corresponds to a pseudogene. This CDR3 region has 15 residues. The CDR3 sequence is CASSKVGGCTDTQYF. CDR3 in DNA: TGTGCCAGCAGCAAAGTCGGGGGGTGTACAGATACGCAGTATTTT.

This clone was found a few times. V is TRBV6-2 or TRBV6-3 and J is TRBJ2-3; the D gene is possibly TRBD2 (6 bases). Looked up from germline, CDR1 is MNHEY and CDR2 is SVGEGT. This CDR3 region has 15 residues. V was shortened by 4 bases and J by 2 bases, with 13 bases between the two germline ends. As DNA, the CDR3 is TGTGCCAGCAGTTCTCGACTAGTAACCACAGATACGCAGTATTTT. It specifies CASSSRLVTTDTQYF.

The chain couples TRBV24-1 to TRBJ2-1; perhaps TRBD1 as D (6 bases). V lost 4 bases to trimming and J lost 6 bases, with 12 bases between them. Germline values: CDR1 KGHDR, CDR2 SFDVKD. The CDR3 is made up of 14 amino acids. The CDR3 coding sequence is TGTGCCACCAGTGACTCGGACAGATCCAATGAGCAGTTCTTC. Translated: CATSDSDRSNEQFF.

The rearrangement links TRBV28 to TRBJ1-4; 9 bases map to TRBD1. The CDR3 has 15 amino acids. CDR1 is MDHEN, CDR2 SYDVKM, per germline. The J segment lost 6 bases and the V segment lost 6 bases, leaving 8 bases of the junction unmatched. The CDR3 loop reads CASRKYRGRDEKLFF. The CDR3 DNA follows: TGTGCCAGCAGGAAGTACAGGGGGCGAGATGAAAAACTGTTTTTT.

The chain joins TRBV28 to TRBJ2-1, with D perhaps matching TRBD1 (8 bases). The CDR3 contains 15 residues. V lost 2 bases and J 12 bases, leaving 20 bases between the germline ends. Germline V gene lookup returns CDR1 MDHEN and CDR2 SYDVKM. The CDR3 spells CASSLRIQQGGLQFF. The CDR3 DNA reads TGTGCCAGCAGTTTACGAATACAACAGGGGGGGTTGCAGTTCTTC. Variable domain in full (rest from reference TRBV28 and TRBJ2-1): DVKVTQSSRYLVKRTGEKVFLECVQDMDHENMFWYRQDPGLGLRLIYFSYDVKMKEKGDIPEGYSVSREKKERFSLILESASTNQTSMYLCASSLRIQQGGLQFFGPGTRLTVL.

The V call is TRBV4-3, the J call TRBJ2-7; 7 nucleotides align to TRBD1. This CDR3 is built from 14 residues. Germline V gene sequence: CDR1 LGHNA, CDR2 YSLEER. With V trimmed by 1 base and J by 3 bases, 3 bases remained unmatched. The CDR3 coding sequence is TGCGCCAGCAGCCAAGGACAGGGTCTCTACGAGCAGTACTTC. It is translated as CASSQGQGLYEQYF.

This chain joins TRBV9 and TRBJ2-1; 10 bases are a match to TRBD2. The CDR3 is 15 amino acids. Germline values: CDR1 SGDLS, CDR2 YYNGEE. V gave up 4 bases and J gave up 4 bases; unmatched junction bases: 5. The CDR3 loop is CASSPELAGYNEQFF. The DNA for the CDR3 is TGTGCCAGCAGCCCTGAACTAGCGGGGTACAATGAGCAGTTCTTC.

The rearrangement joins TRBV7-8 to TRBJ2-2; D remains ambiguous. Trimming removed 1 base at V and 1 base at J, with 10 bases between. The CDR3 length is 16 residues. Per germline, CDR1 SGHVS and CDR2 FQNEAQ. The CDR3 loop is CASSLVSRMNTGELFF. CDR3 bases: TGTGCCAGCAGCTTAGTTAGCCGTATGAACACCGGGGAGCTGTTTTTT.

This sequence joins TRBV28 and TRBJ1-4, with no clear D. Germline V CDR1 and CDR2: MDHEN, SYDVKM. The CDR3 spans 12 residues. Trimming removed 6 bases at V and 1 base at J, with 3 bases between. The CDR3 nucleotides read TGTGCCAGCAGCCAAACTAATGAAAAACTGTTTTTT. It encodes CASSQTNEKLFF.

V and J are TRBV3-1 (or the pseudogene TRBV3-2) and TRBJ2-5; TRBD2 agrees at 9 bases. J was trimmed by 1 base and V by 10 bases; bases with no gene match: 22. CDR1 is LGHDT and CDR2 is YNNKEL in the germline V gene (reference sequence). The CDR3 loop spans 19 amino acids. CDR3: CANTRGSSGKGNPQETQYF. The DNA for the CDR3 is TGTGCCAATACTAGGGGGTCTAGCGGGAAGGGAAATCCCCAAGAGACCCAGTACTTC.

This clone was observed a single time. The V call is TRBV4-1, the J call TRBJ2-1; D not resolved. Germline V gene sequence: CDR1 MGHRA, CDR2 YSYEKL. CDR3 size: 14 residues. Trimming stripped 1 base from V and 5 bases from J, with 9 bases between. CDR3 bases: TGCGCCAGCAGCCAAGCCGACGGAGACAATGAGCAGTTCTTC. It yields the protein CASSQADGDNEQFF.

The gene calls are TRBV7-3 and TRBJ2-3; D is possibly TRBD1 or TRBD2 (5 bases each). Deletions cut 4 bases from V and 3 bases from J, with 8 bases between. The CDR3 is 13 amino acids. Germline V CDR1 and CDR2: SGHTA, FQGTGA. This CDR3 is CASSSGTTDTQYF. The CDR3 bases are TGTGCCAGCAGCTCCGGGACGACAGATACGCAGTATTTT.

The CDR3 region has the DNA TGTGCCAGCAGCCGGAGAACGAGCTCCTACAATGAGCAGTTCTTC. Encoded protein: CASSRRTSSYNEQFF. The rearrangement links TRBV7-6 to TRBJ2-1; D is ambiguous. The V and J ends lost 5 bases and 0 bases respectively, with 11 bases between them. The CDR3 is 15 residues long. In germline, CDR1 is SGHVS, CDR2 FNYEAQ. The entire variable domain, with the rest obtained from reference TRBV7-6 and TRBJ2-1, is as follows: GAGVSQSPRYKVTKRGQDVALRCDPISGHVSLYWYRQALGQGPEFLTYFNYEAQQDKSGLPNDRFSAERPEGSISTLTIQRTEQRDSAMYRCASSRRTSSYNEQFFGPGTRLTVL.

This chain joins TRBV5-1 and TRBJ2-3, with 9 bases matching TRBD2. V shed 4 bases and J 1 base; nucleotides not matched to a gene: 7. The CDR3 is 16 amino acids. Germline V gives CDR1 SGHRS, CDR2 YFSETQ. CDR3 DNA sequence: TGCGCCAGCAGCATGAGCGGGAGGTCGGGCACAGATACGCAGTATTTT. This gives the protein CASSMSGRSGTDTQYF.

The chain is built from TRBV3-1 (or the pseudogene TRBV3-2) and TRBJ1-6, with a possible D match to TRBD1 (5 bases). Trimming stripped 4 bases from V and 10 bases from J, with 14 bases between. There are 14 residues in the CDR3. The germline gives CDR1 LGHDT, CDR2 YNNKEL (reference sequence). The CDR3 coding sequence is TGTGCCAGCAGCCTACGACAGAGGAACTCACCCCTCCACTTT. This codes for CASSLRQRNSPLHF.

CDR3 sequence (DNA): TGTGCCAGCTCACCAACAGACCAAGAGACCCAGTACTTC. It is translated as CASSPTDQETQYF. The chain carries TRBV18 and TRBJ2-5; D is uncertain. Deletions cut 2 bases from V and 0 bases from J, with 4 bases between. Germline V gives CDR1 KGHSH, CDR2 LQKENI. This CDR3 is 13 amino acids long.

The CDR3 DNA reads TGTGCCAGCAGTTTTACCCCCACTAGCGGACGCACAGATACGCAGTATTTT. Its protein is CASSFTPTSGRTDTQYF. The chain joins TRBV6-2 or TRBV6-3 to TRBJ2-3; 8 bases agree with TRBD2. This CDR3 is 17 amino acids long. V dropped 4 bases and J dropped 1; count of bases not matched to a gene: 10. Per the germline V gene, CDR1 is MNHEY and CDR2 is SVGEGT.

The V gene is TRBV5-1, the J gene TRBJ2-2; 7 bases fit TRBD1. CDR3 size: 14 residues. The germline V gene has CDR1 SGHRS and CDR2 YFSETQ. V lost 0 bases, J lost 6 bases, and 2 bases stayed unmatched. The CDR3 nucleotides are TGCGCCAGCAGCTTGGAGGGACAGTCCGGGGAGCTGTTTTTT. Encoded protein: CASSLEGQSGELFF.

The V call is TRBV7-2, the J call TRBJ2-5; D is possibly TRBD1 or TRBD2 (6 bases each). This CDR3 has 15 amino acids. The ends were cut back, 4 bases at V and 2 bases at J, with 14 bases in the middle. Germline V CDR1 and CDR2: SGHTA, FQGNSA. The CDR3 DNA follows: TGTGCCAGCAGCTCGCGGGACACACCACAAGAGACCCAGTACTTC. This encodes CASSSRDTPQETQYF.

V usage is TRBV6-2 or TRBV6-3 and J usage is TRBJ2-3; unclear D gene. The germline V and J ends were trimmed by 5 bases and 2 bases, with 11 bases remaining between them. In germline, CDR1 is MNHEY, CDR2 SVGEGT. CDR3 length equals 14 residues. CDR3 DNA sequence: TGTGCCAGCAGTAGGTCGGGCTCCACAGATACGCAGTATTTT. This gives the protein CASSRSGSTDTQYF.